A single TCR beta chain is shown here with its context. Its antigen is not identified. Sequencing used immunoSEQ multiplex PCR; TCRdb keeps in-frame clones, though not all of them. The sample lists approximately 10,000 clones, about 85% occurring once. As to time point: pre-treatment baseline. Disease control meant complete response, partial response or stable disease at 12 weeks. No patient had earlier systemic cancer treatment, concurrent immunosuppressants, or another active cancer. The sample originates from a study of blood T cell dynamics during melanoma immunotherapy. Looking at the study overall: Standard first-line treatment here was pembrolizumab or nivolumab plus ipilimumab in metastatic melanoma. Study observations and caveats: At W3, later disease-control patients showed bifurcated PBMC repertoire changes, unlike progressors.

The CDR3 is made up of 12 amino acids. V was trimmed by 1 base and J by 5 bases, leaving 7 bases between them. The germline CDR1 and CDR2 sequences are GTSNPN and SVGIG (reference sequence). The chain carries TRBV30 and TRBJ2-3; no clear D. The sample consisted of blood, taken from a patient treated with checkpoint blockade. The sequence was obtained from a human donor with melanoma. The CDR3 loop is CAWSGVQDTQYF. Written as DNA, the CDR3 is TGTGCCTGGAGTGGGGTCCAAGATACGCAGTATTTT.